The rows below give T cell receptor beta chains drawn from one sample of a study of blood T cell repertoires in COVID-19. The data were produced by immunoSEQ multiplex PCR, yet TCRdb's version contains in-frame clones alone and is incomplete. This table holds about 220,000 clones, 80% to 90% found once. Source material: peripheral blood. The source is a man aged 30 to 45 with active or convalescent COVID-19. CDR3s include the opening cysteine and the closing phenylalanine or tryptophan. Each record gives: CDR3 protein, CDR3 DNA, J gene, V gene, clone size, D gene. A D gene is named only where the DNA matches it firmly. Where a row states a size, it is once, few, many or the class of an expanded clone; other rows omit it.

CDR3: CASSRLGAGGYGYTF; DNA: TGTGCCAGCAGCCGCCTTGGAGCGGGGGGCTATGGCTACACCTTC; J: TRBJ1-2; V: TRBV7-2; size: .; D: .
CDR3: CASSLGGTYYEQYF; DNA: TGTGCCAGCAGTTTGGGAGGGACCTACTACGAGCAGTACTTC; J: TRBJ2-7; V: TRBV28; size: .; D: TRBD2
CDR3: CASSPLSGGIGTDTQYF; DNA: TGTGCCAGCTCCCCCCTCAGCGGGGGAATAGGCACAGATACGCAGTATTTT; J: TRBJ2-3; V: TRBV18; size: .; D: TRBD2
CDR3: CASNRGENSPLHF; DNA: TGTGCCAGCAACAGGGGCGAGAATTCACCCCTCCACTTT; J: TRBJ1-6; V: TRBV2; size: .; D: TRBD1
CDR3: CASRLSTDTQYF; DNA: TGTGCCAGCCGACTTAGCACAGATACGCAGTATTTT; J: TRBJ2-3; V: TRBV2; size: .; D: .
CDR3: CASSSMLAGGGNEQFF; DNA: TGTGCCAGCAGCTCGATGCTAGCGGGAGGGGGGAATGAGCAGTTCTTC; J: TRBJ2-1; V: TRBV7-9; size: .; D: TRBD2
CDR3: CASAFLGSGYNEQFF; DNA: TGTGCCAGCGCATTTCTTGGTAGCGGCTACAATGAGCAGTTCTTC; J: TRBJ2-1; V: TRBV28; size: .; D: .
CDR3: CSVEDDSDYEQYF; DNA: TGCAGCGTTGAAGATGACAGCGACTACGAGCAGTACTTC; J: TRBJ2-7; V: TRBV29-1; size: .; D: .
CDR3: CASSSRAVYGYTF; DNA: TGTGCCAGCAGTTCGCGGGCCGTCTATGGCTACACCTTC; J: TRBJ1-2; V: TRBV12-3/TRBV12-4; size: few; D: .
CDR3: CASSQGGLRSSGNTIYF; DNA: TGCGCCAGCAGCCAAGGAGGTCTCAGAAGCTCTGGAAACACCATATATTTT; J: TRBJ1-3; V: TRBV4-1; size: .; D: .
CDR3: CASRGTGLNSPLHF; DNA: TGTGCCAGCAGGGGGACAGGGCTGAATTCACCCCTCCACTTT; J: TRBJ1-6; V: TRBV6-4; size: once; D: TRBD1
CDR3: CASSLALTSTDTQYF; DNA: TGCGCCAGCAGCTTGGCCCTTACTAGCACAGATACGCAGTATTTT; J: TRBJ2-3; V: TRBV5-1; size: once; D: .
CDR3: CASSDARQEAYEQYF; DNA: TGTGCCAGCAGTGATGCGCGACAGGAGGCCTACGAGCAGTACTTC; J: TRBJ2-7; V: TRBV25-1; size: once; D: .
CDR3: CAWRRQLNTEAFF; DNA: TGTGCCTGGAGGCGGCAGTTGAACACTGAAGCTTTCTTT; J: TRBJ1-1; V: TRBV28; size: .; D: .
CDR3: CASREKGTLSNYGYTF; DNA: TGTGCCAGCAGGGAAAAGGGGACTCTGAGTAACTATGGCTACACCTTC; J: TRBJ1-2; V: TRBV6-1; size: .; D: .
CDR3: CASSYDGGPGTEAFF; DNA: TGTGCCAGCAGTTACGACGGGGGGCCGGGCACTGAAGCTTTCTTT; J: TRBJ1-1; V: TRBV6-6; size: .; D: .
CDR3: CAASRGGYTDTQYF; DNA: TGTGCCGCTTCGCGGGGGGGTTACACAGATACGCAGTATTTT; J: TRBJ2-3; V: TRBV13; size: .; D: TRBD2
CDR3: CASSSLRGENTGELFF; DNA: TGTGCTAGCAGCTCCCTTCGCGGGGAGAACACCGGGGAGCTGTTTTTT; J: TRBJ2-2; V: TRBV7-7; size: .; D: .
CDR3: CASSATDYPEQYF; DNA: TGCGCCAGCAGCGCTACGGACTACCCAGAGCAGTACTTC; J: TRBJ2-7; V: TRBV5-1; size: .; D: .
CDR3: CASSGWTGTNSPLHF; DNA: TGTGCCAGCAGCGGATGGACGGGGACAAATTCACCCCTCCACTTT; J: TRBJ1-6; V: TRBV7-9; size: .; D: .
CDR3: CASSYSVDRGSYGYTF; DNA: TGTGCCAGCAGTTACTCGGTAGATCGGGGAAGCTATGGCTACACCTTC; J: TRBJ1-2; V: TRBV6-6; size: .; D: .
CDR3: CASSRGQSPASYEQYF; DNA: TGTGCCAGCAGTCGAGGACAGTCTCCCGCTTCCTACGAGCAGTACTTC; J: TRBJ2-7; V: TRBV27; size: .; D: .
CDR3: CAWSIGATKAFF; DNA: TGTGCCTGGAGTATAGGGGCGACGAAAGCTTTCTTT; J: TRBJ1-1; V: TRBV30; size: .; D: .
CDR3: CAWSAGGEKLFF; DNA: TGTGCCTGGAGTGCGGGAGGTGAAAAACTGTTTTTT; J: TRBJ1-4; V: TRBV30; size: .; D: .
CDR3: CASSPGVGGKEPQHF; DNA: TGTGCCAGCAGCCCGGGTGTGGGAGGGAAGGAGCCCCAGCATTTT; J: TRBJ1-5; V: TRBV7-9; size: .; D: .
CDR3: CASSASGRVFLSNEQFF; DNA: TGTGCCAGCAGTGCCAGCGGGAGGGTTTTCCTTTCGAATGAGCAGTTCTTC; J: TRBJ2-1; V: TRBV28; size: .; D: TRBD2
CDR3: CASSLVGVSSGNTIYF; DNA: TGTGCCAGCAGCTTAGTCGGGGTTAGCTCTGGAAACACCATATATTTT; J: TRBJ1-3; V: TRBV7-2; size: once; D: .
CDR3: CASAGTDGQPQHF; DNA: TGTGCCAGCGCCGGGACAGACGGTCAGCCCCAGCATTTT; J: TRBJ1-5; V: TRBV19; size: once; D: TRBD1
CDR3: CASSLRAGVDEQFF; DNA: TGTGCCAGCAGCTTAAGGGCGGGAGTGGATGAGCAGTTCTTC; J: TRBJ2-1; V: TRBV7-3; size: once; D: TRBD2
CDR3: CASTNGLGSYNEQFF; DNA: TGTGCCAGTACCAACGGACTAGGCTCCTACAATGAGCAGTTCTTC; J: TRBJ2-1; V: TRBV19; size: .; D: TRBD2
CDR3: CATSDTDREAGELFF; DNA: TGTGCCACCAGTGATACGGACAGGGAGGCCGGGGAGCTGTTTTTT; J: TRBJ2-2; V: TRBV24-1; size: .; D: TRBD1
CDR3: CASSARGTGGNTGELFF; DNA: TGTGCCAGCAGCGCCCGGGGGACAGGCGGGAACACCGGGGAGCTGTTTTTT; J: TRBJ2-2; V: TRBV27; size: .; D: TRBD1
CDR3: CASSLSGRAGDTQYF; DNA: TGTGCCAGCAGCCTTAGCGGGAGGGCGGGGGATACGCAGTATTTT; J: TRBJ2-3; V: TRBV7-2; size: .; D: TRBD2
CDR3: CASSQGHDLWEPQHF; DNA: TGTGCCAGCAGCCAGGGACACGACCTATGGGAGCCCCAGCATTTT; J: TRBJ1-5; V: TRBV7-2; size: .; D: .
CDR3: CATSDEGAWGYTF; DNA: TGTGCCACCAGTGATGAGGGGGCGTGGGGCTACACCTTC; J: TRBJ1-2; V: TRBV24-1; size: .; D: TRBD1
CDR3: CASSELGTGKGAGELFF; DNA: TGTGCCAGCAGTGAACTGGGGACAGGGAAAGGTGCCGGGGAGCTGTTTTTT; J: TRBJ2-2; V: TRBV6-1; size: .; D: TRBD1
CDR3: CASSKPGDGHEQFF; DNA: TGTGCCAGCAGCAAGCCAGGGGACGGGCATGAGCAGTTCTTC; J: TRBJ2-1; V: TRBV5-4; size: .; D: .
CDR3: CASSQEEVSYEQYF; DNA: TGTGCCAGCAGCCAAGAAGAGGTCTCCTACGAGCAGTACTTC; J: TRBJ2-7; V: TRBV3-1/TRBV3-2; size: few; D: .
CDR3: CAIRKEPYGYTF; DNA: TGTGCCATCAGAAAAGAGCCCTATGGCTACACCTTC; J: TRBJ1-2; V: TRBV10-3; size: .; D: .
CDR3: CASSLQGVYTF; DNA: TGTGCCAGCAGTTTACAGGGTGTGTACACCTTC; J: TRBJ1-2; V: TRBV28; size: .; D: .
CDR3: CASNLRGGRDNSPLHF; DNA: TGTGCCAGCAATCTAAGGGGGGGACGGGATAATTCACCCCTCCACTTT; J: TRBJ1-6; V: TRBV2; size: few; D: .
CDR3: CASSQEPGTCSGELFF; DNA: TGTGCCAGCAGCCAGGAACCCGGGACTTGTTCCGGGGAGCTGTTTTTT; J: TRBJ2-2; V: TRBV3-1/TRBV3-2; size: .; D: .
CDR3: CASSLRTSYDIQYF; DNA: TGTGCCAGCAGCTTGCGGACTAGTTACGACATTCAGTACTTC; J: TRBJ2-4; V: TRBV5-5; size: .; D: TRBD2
CDR3: CASSLVSSYEQYF; DNA: TGTGCCAGCAGCTTGGTCTCCTCCTACGAGCAGTACTTC; J: TRBJ2-7; V: TRBV5-4; size: .; D: .
CDR3: CASSFDRRNEKLFF; DNA: TGTGCCAGCAGCTTCGACAGAAGAAATGAAAAACTGTTTTTT; J: TRBJ1-4; V: TRBV11-2; size: .; D: .
CDR3: CASSLEGRQGNQPQHF; DNA: TGTGCCAGCAGTCTTGAGGGAAGACAGGGGAATCAGCCCCAGCATTTT; J: TRBJ1-5; V: TRBV6-6; size: .; D: TRBD1
CDR3: CASSPPQGGQTQETQYF; DNA: TGTGCCAGCAGCCCCCCCCAAGGGGGACAGACTCAAGAGACCCAGTACTTC; J: TRBJ2-5; V: TRBV7-9; size: once; D: TRBD1
CDR3: CASSFQGAYEQYF; DNA: TGTGCCAGCAGTTTCCAGGGGGCTTACGAGCAGTACTTC; J: TRBJ2-7; V: TRBV28; size: few; D: TRBD1
CDR3: CSASSSSGTTFSPLHF; DNA: TGCAGTGCTAGTAGTTCATCCGGGACAACCTTTTCACCCCTCCACTTT; J: TRBJ1-6; V: TRBV20-1; size: .; D: .
CDR3: CASSGAWRGDQETQYF; DNA: TGTGCCAGCAGCGGAGCTTGGCGGGGGGATCAAGAGACCCAGTACTTC; J: TRBJ2-5; V: TRBV7-9; size: few; D: TRBD2
CDR3: CASSAGTSGREQYF; DNA: TGTGCCAGCAGCGCCGGGACTAGCGGGAGGGAGCAGTACTTC; J: TRBJ2-7; V: TRBV9; size: .; D: TRBD2
CDR3: CSASRGKLYEQYF; DNA: TGCAGCGCCTCGCGGGGGAAACTCTACGAGCAGTACTTC; J: TRBJ2-7; V: TRBV29-1; size: .; D: TRBD2
CDR3: CASREQGARGKPQHF; DNA: TGTGCCAGTAGAGAGCAGGGGGCGCGAGGAAAGCCCCAGCATTTT; J: TRBJ1-5; V: TRBV19; size: .; D: TRBD1
CDR3: CASSLGGRRGANEKLFF; DNA: TGTGCCAGCAGCTTGGGAGGGCGGAGGGGAGCTAATGAAAAACTGTTTTTT; J: TRBJ1-4; V: TRBV7-6; size: .; D: .
CDR3: CASRDSSYNSPLHF; DNA: TGTGCCAGCAGGGACAGCTCCTATAATTCACCCCTCCACTTT; J: TRBJ1-6; V: TRBV6-5; size: .; D: .
CDR3: CVSRTGPYGYTF; DNA: TGCGTAAGCAGGACAGGGCCCTATGGCTACACCTTC; J: TRBJ1-2; V: TRBV29-1; size: .; D: TRBD1